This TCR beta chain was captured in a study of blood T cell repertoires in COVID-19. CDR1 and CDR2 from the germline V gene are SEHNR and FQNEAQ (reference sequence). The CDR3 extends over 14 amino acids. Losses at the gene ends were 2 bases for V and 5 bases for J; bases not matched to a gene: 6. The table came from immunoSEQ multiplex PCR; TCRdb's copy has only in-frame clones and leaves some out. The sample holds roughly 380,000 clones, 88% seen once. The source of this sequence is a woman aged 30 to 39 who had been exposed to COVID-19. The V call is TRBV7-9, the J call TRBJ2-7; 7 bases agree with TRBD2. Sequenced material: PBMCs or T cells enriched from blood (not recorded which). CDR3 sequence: CASSLWDGGNEQYF. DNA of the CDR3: TGTGCCAGCAGCTTATGGGACGGGGGGAACGAGCAGTACTTC.